Sequencing of this TCR beta chain was carried out in a study of blood T cell repertoires in COVID-19 (dated by TCRdb to about 2020). Some background on the complete study: ImmuneRACE Cohort 3 recovered participants were defined by two consecutive negative NP/OP PCR tests, healthcare professional clearance, or symptom resolution. Collaborator samples came from the United States, Italy and Spain and covered acute and convalescent phases of COVID-19. The material from the prospective study consisted of cDNA or gDNA derived from T cells, B-cell-depleted T cells, or PBMCs. The dataset comprised deeply sampled blood TCRbeta repertoires from subjects exposed to, actively infected with, or recovered from COVID-19. A freely available public database, intended as a resource for researchers studying the immune response to SARS-CoV-2, is where the repertoires were released. The samples were drawn from the first 160 participants of the ongoing ImmuneRACE study and from some 1,300 subjects provided by 6 global collaborators. Sample metadata almost always included a de-identified subject ID, COVID-19 status, age in years and sex. Where HLA class I and class II types were available, the types were taken from metadata supplied by the sample provider, not from assay-based typing.

Participants in the prospective study were enrolled through a virtual design, were aged roughly 18 to 100 years, and lived in fewer than 30 United States geographic areas. In the prospective study, cohorts were assigned on the basis of participant-reported clinical history obtained from a screening survey and a study questionnaire. In the prospective study, mobile phlebotomists collected whole blood, serum and a nasopharyngeal or oropharyngeal swab from each participant. Participants in the prospective study had the option to provide additional blood draws and questionnaires over a 2-month period. Blood samples from the prospective study were shipped frozen or at room temperature prior to DNA extraction. The immunoSEQ Assay, a bias-controlled multiplex PCR, was used to amplify TCRbeta CDR3 regions from genomic DNA. Concerning the study's data processing: Within the assay, amplification of reference gene primers was used to estimate how many nucleated cells each sample contained. Sequence reads were collapsed and filtered to measure the absolute abundance of every unique TCRbeta CDR3 rearrangement. For each sample, productive Simpson clonality was calculated as the square root of Simpson's diversity index over productive rearrangements. The immuneACCESS repertoire file appears here via TCRdb, limited to in-frame rearrangements. These files lack a portion of the clones; in checked studies, under half of the deficit traces to unresolved V genes, and the cause of the others is not known. That table supplies the V and J calls and clone size; D and trimming were determined from the DNA. For this sample there are approximately 170,000 clones; 70% to 80% appear just once. The biggest ten clones account for 15% to 20% of the sample.

For this clone: There is no known antigen for this receptor. No clone much larger than this one lies a single base away; base qualities are absent.

Overall study results and their limits: How much clinical and demographic metadata was included differed by source and by participant, and the metadata was provided uncurated.

The germline V end is reduced by 1 base and the J end by 7 bases; junction bases left unmatched: 9. Based on the germline V gene, the CDR1 and CDR2 sequences are MGHRA and YSYEKL. Including cysteine and phenylalanine, the CDR3 has 16 amino acids. Of all the DNA, just the CDR3 is kept, 48 bases in frame from base 1. The V gene is TRBV4-1 and the J gene is TRBJ1-1; 10 of the junction bases match TRBD1. The receptor was isolated from a woman in her 70s in a cohort exposed to, infected with or recovered from COVID-19 (not recorded which). The sequenced material came from PBMCs or T cells enriched from blood (not recorded which). The CDR3 region: CASSQVGGTGVSEAFF. The nucleotide sequence reads TGCGCCAGCAGCCAAGTGGGTGGGACAGGGGTAAGTGAAGCTTTCTTT.